A selection of T cell receptor beta chains follows, all from one sample in a study of OX40 agonist ivuxolimab in advanced cancers. The repertoire was sequenced with immunoSEQ multiplex PCR; TCRdb's copy has only in-frame clones and lacks some. The table has 45,000 to 55,000 clones, about 81% seen once; the top ten hold 1% to 1.3%. Sample: CD4+ or CD8+ T cells sorted from blood, taken in a trial of the OX40 agonist ivuxolimab. The receptors were gathered from an adult with an advanced solid tumor such as melanoma, head and neck, liver or kidney cancer. The CDR3 runs from the conserved cysteine through the conserved F or W. The order of the fields is V gene, J gene, D gene, clone size, CDR3 protein, CDR3 DNA. The D gene is left open where the match is weak. Where a row states a size, it is once, few, many or the class of an expanded clone; other rows omit it.

TRBV10-3	TRBJ2-1	-	-	CAIRTSANFPRGSYNEQFF	TGTGCCATCAGAACGAGCGCTAACTTCCCGAGGGGCTCCTACAATGAGCAGTTCTTC
TRBV4-3	TRBJ2-7	-	-	CASSQDSGTYEQYF	TGCGCCAGCAGCCAAGACTCAGGGACCTACGAGCAGTACTTC
TRBV28	TRBJ1-5	TRBD1	-	CASSRNRGQGGQPQHF	TGTGCCAGCAGCCGTAATCGGGGACAGGGGGGACAGCCCCAGCATTTT
TRBV18	TRBJ2-7	-	-	CASSPGSWSSYEQYF	TGTGCCAGCTCGCCAGGGAGTTGGAGCTCCTACGAGCAGTACTTC
TRBV9	TRBJ2-5	TRBD2	-	CASSVEAGGRETQYF	TGTGCCAGCAGCGTAGAGGCGGGGGGTCGGGAGACCCAGTACTTC
TRBV19	TRBJ2-3	TRBD2	-	CASSTGSGGTDTQYF	TGTGCCAGTAGTACCGGGAGCGGGGGCACAGATACGCAGTATTTT
TRBV11-2	TRBJ1-4	-	few	CASSLDLGRGVGKLFF	TGTGCCAGCAGCTTAGATCTCGGCAGGGGTGTTGGAAAACTGTTTTTT
TRBV2	TRBJ2-1	TRBD2	once	CASSERLAGEQFF	TGTGCCAGCAGTGAGAGACTAGCGGGTGAGCAGTTCTTC
TRBV7-3	TRBJ1-1	-	-	CASSLSQDTEAFF	TGTGCCAGCAGCTTAAGTCAGGACACTGAAGCTTTCTTT
TRBV30	TRBJ2-1	TRBD2	once	CAWTRREGPGFF	TGTGCCTGGACAAGGCGGGAGGGCCCGGGGTTCTTC
TRBV27	TRBJ1-5	-	-	CASSTGRAAPSPQHF	TGTGCCAGCAGCACGGGGCGCGCAGCCCCGTCGCCCCAGCATTTT
TRBV10-3	TRBJ2-7	-	-	CAISERLGSYEQYF	TGTGCCATCTCCGAGAGGTTGGGTTCCTACGAGCAGTACTTC
TRBV27	TRBJ2-2	TRBD1	-	CASSLGQGALTGELFF	TGTGCCAGCAGTCTTGGACAGGGGGCGCTCACCGGGGAGCTGTTTTTT
TRBV5-1	TRBJ1-1	-	-	CASSLVLAMNTEAFF	TGCGCCAGCAGCTTGGTTCTGGCTATGAACACTGAAGCTTTCTTT
TRBV9	TRBJ2-1	-	-	CASSVDQARHNEQFF	TGTGCCAGCAGCGTTGATCAGGCTAGACACAATGAGCAGTTCTTC
TRBV5-1	TRBJ2-1	-	-	CASSLVASRSWEQFF	TGCGCCAGCAGCTTGGTGGCTAGCCGTTCTTGGGAGCAGTTCTTC
TRBV4-2	TRBJ2-3	TRBD2	-	CASSQGGGAWDTQYF	TGTGCCAGCAGCCAAGGCGGGGGGGCATGGGATACGCAGTATTTT
TRBV18	TRBJ1-4	TRBD1	-	CASSRDRDTNEKLFF	TGTGCCAGCTCACGGGACAGAGACACTAATGAAAAACTGTTTTTT
TRBV5-1	TRBJ1-4	-	-	CASSPEPGTTNEKLFF	TGCGCCAGCAGCCCGGAGCCCGGGACAACTAATGAAAAACTGTTTTTT
TRBV19	TRBJ2-3	TRBD2	-	CASSIEGLAGADTQYF	TGTGCCAGTAGTATAGAGGGACTAGCGGGAGCAGATACGCAGTATTTT
TRBV7-2	TRBJ2-3	-	-	CATLVGGADADTQYF	TGTGCCACCCTAGTGGGGGGGGCCGACGCAGATACGCAGTATTTT
TRBV9	TRBJ2-2	-	few	CASSVEGMGTGELFF	TGTGCCAGCAGCGTAGAGGGGATGGGGACCGGGGAGCTGTTTTTT
TRBV10-3	TRBJ2-1	-	-	CAIREQGIYNEQFF	TGTGCCATCAGGGAGCAGGGGATCTACAATGAGCAGTTCTTC
TRBV28	TRBJ2-7	TRBD2	-	CASRSNGGNYEQYF	TGTGCCAGCAGATCAAACGGGGGGAACTACGAGCAGTACTTC
TRBV7-8	TRBJ2-2	-	-	CASSRTRIGGELFF	TGTGCCAGCAGCCGCACTAGAATCGGCGGGGAGCTGTTTTTT
TRBV9	TRBJ1-2	TRBD1	-	CASSVGGDSYGYTF	TGTGCCAGCAGCGTAGGGGGGGACAGCTATGGCTACACCTTC
TRBV5-1	TRBJ2-5	-	-	CASSVRRSQETQYF	TGCGCCAGCAGCGTCCGGCGCTCACAAGAGACCCAGTACTTC
TRBV6-5	TRBJ1-4	-	few	CATGYLDEKLFF	TGTGCCACGGGGTATCTTGACGAAAAACTGTTTTTT
TRBV28	TRBJ1-3	-	-	CATARNTIYF	TGTGCCACCGCCCGAAACACCATATATTTT
TRBV6-5	TRBJ1-2	-	once	CANSYSPGTNYGYTF	TGTGCCAACAGTTACTCTCCGGGGACTAACTATGGCTACACCTTC
TRBV30	TRBJ1-6	TRBD1	-	CAWRGADRGNSPLHF	TGTGCCTGGAGAGGGGCGGACAGGGGCAATTCACCCCTCCACTTT
TRBV14	TRBJ2-1	TRBD2	-	CASSQPGRAQEQFF	TGTGCCAGCAGCCAACCCGGGAGGGCCCAGGAGCAGTTCTTC
TRBV19	TRBJ1-5	TRBD1	few	CASSIARGPNQPQHF	TGTGCCAGTAGTATTGCCAGGGGGCCCAATCAGCCCCAGCATTTT
TRBV30	TRBJ1-5	TRBD1	-	CAWSVGTGNQPQHF	TGTGCCTGGAGTGTAGGGACAGGGAACCAGCCCCAGCATTTT
TRBV7-8	TRBJ2-1	TRBD2	once	CASSLTSGDNEQFF	TGTGCCAGCAGCTTAACTAGCGGGGACAATGAGCAGTTCTTC
TRBV15	TRBJ2-5	TRBD1	few	CATDREEETQYF	TGTGCCACTGACAGGGAAGAAGAGACCCAGTACTTC
TRBV19	TRBJ2-2	TRBD1	-	CASSRTRTGKPTGELFF	TGTGCCAGTAGTCGGACAAGGACAGGCAAACCCACCGGGGAGCTGTTTTTT
TRBV2	TRBJ2-7	-	-	CASLIRGAGYF	TGTGCCAGCTTGATACGGGGGGCGGGATACTTC
TRBV30	TRBJ1-2	TRBD1	-	CAWNGDRYGYTF	TGTGCCTGGAATGGGGACAGATATGGCTACACCTTC
TRBV7-3	TRBJ2-1	TRBD2	-	CASSSGGAYNEQFF	TGTGCCAGCAGTAGCGGGGGGGCTTACAATGAGCAGTTCTTC
TRBV6-1	TRBJ1-3	-	-	CASSKTDWDTIYF	TGTGCCAGCAGTAAGACAGATTGGGACACCATATATTTT
TRBV18	TRBJ2-5	TRBD2	-	CASSARGGIETQYF	TGTGCCAGCTCCGCCCGGGGAGGGATCGAGACCCAGTACTTC
TRBV18	TRBJ1-2	TRBD1	once	CASSPQPPGQGGGGYTF	TGTGCCAGCTCACCGCAACCACCGGGACAGGGAGGTGGTGGCTACACCTTC
TRBV19	TRBJ1-2	TRBD1	few	CASNPGGSNYGYTF	TGTGCCAGTAATCCAGGGGGCTCTAACTATGGCTACACCTTC
TRBV18	TRBJ1-4	TRBD1	-	CASSPRQGFNEKLFF	TGTGCCAGCTCACCACGACAGGGGTTTAATGAAAAACTGTTTTTT
TRBV7-8	TRBJ1-6	-	-	CASSLEAWGGSPLHF	TGTGCCAGCAGCTTAGAAGCCTGGGGCGGTTCACCCCTCCACTTT
TRBV18	TRBJ2-7	-	-	CASATATRGQYF	TGTGCCAGCGCGACAGCTACGAGGGGGCAGTACTTC
TRBV27	TRBJ2-5	TRBD1	-	CASKGDREETQYF	TGTGCCAGCAAAGGGGACAGGGAAGAGACCCAGTACTTC
TRBV27	TRBJ2-6	-	-	CASSEGRGANVLTF	TGTGCCAGCAGCGAGGGCCGCGGGGCCAACGTCCTGACTTTC
TRBV7-9	TRBJ2-3	TRBD2	-	CASSSFGTSGRDTQYF	TGTGCCAGCAGCTCGTTCGGGACTAGCGGGAGGGATACGCAGTATTTT
TRBV19	TRBJ2-6	-	-	CASTDRSSSLISGANVLTF	TGTGCCAGTACCGACAGGTCCTCTAGCCTTATCTCTGGGGCCAACGTCCTGACTTTC
TRBV5-1	TRBJ1-4	-	once	CASSPAPQGRKLFF	TGCGCCAGCAGCCCGGCCCCCCAGGGGCGAAAACTGTTTTTT
TRBV20-1	TRBJ2-5	-	-	CSASPKETQYF	TGCAGTGCTAGTCCCAAAGAGACCCAGTACTTC
TRBV4-2	TRBJ2-5	TRBD2	-	CASSQGGTSGGAQYF	TGTGCCAGCAGCCAAGGTGGGACTAGCGGGGGGGCCCAGTACTTC
TRBV15	TRBJ1-6	-	-	CATSRDGGPDSPLHF	TGTGCCACCAGCAGAGATGGGGGACCGGATTCACCCCTCCACTTT
TRBV18	TRBJ2-1	TRBD2	-	CASSPTSATTWGEQFF	TGTGCCAGCTCACCCACTAGCGCAACTACATGGGGTGAGCAGTTCTTC
TRBV6-5	TRBJ1-6	-	-	CASAITRVNSPLHF	TGTGCCAGCGCCATTACCAGGGTAAATTCACCCCTCCACTTT
TRBV5-6	TRBJ1-2	-	-	CASSPTVNYGYTF	TGTGCCAGCAGCCCTACGGTTAACTATGGCTACACCTTC
TRBV7-9	TRBJ1-6	-	-	CASSFGGRQYSSPLHF	TGTGCCAGCAGCTTTGGTGGCCGGCAATACAGTTCACCCCTCCACTTT